The 4 T cell receptor beta chains below were found in one sample sequenced in a study of vaccination and CD4 T cells after COVID-19. The Oncomine TCR Beta short-read assay generated sequence data from the DNA of cultured CD4+ T cells. TCRdb fed the PCR reads into MiXCR, producing one record per CDR3 protein. Among roughly 19,000 distinct CDR3 sequences listed, about 56% were seen once. Treatment given: approximately nine-day PBMC culture with coronavirus spike peptide pools or control peptides (ViraFEST assay). These TCRs' antigens remain unknown. The input for sequencing was CD4+ T cells from blood, cultured in vitro, taken before SARS-CoV-2 vaccination. These receptors came from a human donor who had recovered from COVID-19.

The chain links TRBV7-9 to TRBJ2-4; 7 positions agree with TRBD1. CDR1 is SEHNR and CDR2 is FQNEAQ in the germline V gene (reference sequence). V was clipped by 3 bases and J by 9 bases; unmatched bases: 5. The CDR3 loop spans 13 amino acids. For the CDR3, the DNA is TGTGCCAGCAGCTTTGGACAGGCGGGCATTCAGTACTTC. Translated: CASSFGQAGIQYF.

The chain recombines TRBV2 with TRBJ2-5; D is perhaps TRBD1 or TRBD2 (5 bases each). This CDR3 has 14 residues. V gave up 7 bases and J gave up 4 bases, with 16 bases separating them. The germline V gene encodes CDR1 SNHLY and CDR2 FYNNEI. The CDR3 is CASTATGGGETQYF. In DNA form, the CDR3 reads TGTGCCAGCACGGCAACAGGAGGAGGAGAGACCCAGTACTTC.

This clonotype was counted only a few times. This chain links TRBV20-1 with TRBJ2-4; 13 bases agree with TRBD2. Germline-derived CDR1 and CDR2 are DFQATT and SNEGSKA (reference sequence). V lost 6 bases and J lost 0; bases outside the gene matches: 5. The CDR3 has 16 amino acids. The CDR3 is CSATGTSGTAKNIQYF. The CDR3 DNA follows: TGCAGTGCAACCGGGACTAGCGGGACAGCCAAAAACATTCAGTACTTC.

The J gene is TRBJ2-4, the V gene TRBV20-1, with 11 bases identical to TRBD2. The CDR3 is 16 amino acids. CDR1 and CDR2 (germline): DFQATT, SNEGSKA (reference sequence). The ends lost 4 bases at V and 6 bases at J; junction bases unmatched: 11. The CDR3 protein is CSAIDTSGSRRNIQYF. The CDR3 nucleotides read TGCAGTGCTATTGACACTAGCGGGAGTAGGAGAAACATTCAGTACTTC.